Each of the 24 T cell receptor beta chains below was sequenced from the same sample in a study of shared clonotypes between healthy human individuals. Naive CD8 isolation took CD45RO-negative cells positively selected for CCR7 and excluded terminally differentiated effector memory CD45RA+ cells. Only in-frame clones appear in the TCRdb table, and some are missing; sequencing was by immunoSEQ multiplex PCR. Found here are some 2 million clones, about 95% of them singletons; the top ten hold more than 0.95%. The sample was naive CD8+ T cells sorted from blood. The receptor source for this set is a man between 18 and 35 years old in good health.

The chain employs TRBV5-6 and TRBJ2-7; 7 nucleotides agree with TRBD2. CDR3 length: 15 amino acids. CDR1 and CDR2 from the germline V gene are SGHDT and YYEEEE. Germline trimming cut 3 bases from V and 1 base from J; bases unmatched to any gene: 7. Here the CDR3 DNA reads TGTGCCAGCAGCTCCGCTTTCGGGGGGTCCTACGAGCAGTACTTC. It specifies CASSSAFGGSYEQYF.

The V gene is TRBV6-5, the J gene TRBJ2-3; the match to TRBD2 covers 9 bases. CDR1 MNHEY and CDR2 SVGAGI come from the germline V gene. The CDR3 has 14 residues. Trimming removed 8 bases from V and 6 bases from J; junction bases left unmatched: 9. The CDR3 DNA is TGTGCCAGCGGACCGGGACTAGCTTGGGATACGCAGTATTTT. Its protein is CASGPGLAWDTQYF.

This clone was seen only once. The chain links TRBV13 to TRBJ2-7; 8 bases line up with TRBD1. Germline-derived CDR1 and CDR2 are PRHDT and FYEKMQ (reference sequence). With V trimmed by 4 bases and J by 1 base, 6 bases remained unmatched. This CDR3 spans 15 amino acids. This CDR3 is CASSWRDRSSYEQYF. The DNA for the CDR3 is TGTGCCAGCAGCTGGCGGGACAGGTCGTCCTACGAGCAGTACTTC.

The chain recombines TRBV15 with TRBJ2-1; 8 bases are a match to TRBD2. The CDR3 loop spans 17 amino acids. Per the germline V gene, CDR1 is LNHNV and CDR2 is YYDKDF (reference sequence). Germline trimming cut 0 bases from V and 0 bases from J; bases unmatched to any gene: 4. The CDR3 DNA reads TGTGCCACCAGCAGAGATCCCGGGACTAGCTCCTACAATGAGCAGTTCTTC. This sequence encodes CATSRDPGTSSYNEQFF.

The chain carries TRBV12-5 and TRBJ2-7, with 10 bases fitting TRBD1. The junction had 8 bases not matched to a gene; V was cut back by 5 bases and J by 4 bases. Germline CDR1 is LGHNT and CDR2 is FRNRAP. The CDR3 runs to 15 residues. The CDR3, as DNA: TGTGCTAGTGGTCCCGGACAGGGGGTTCTATACGAGCAGTACTTC. Translation: CASGPGQGVLYEQYF.

This clone was detected only once. The same CDR3 is also encoded by other DNA sequences in this sample. The genes are TRBV5-6 and TRBJ2-7; D uncertain. Germline V gene lookup returns CDR1 SGHDT and CDR2 YYEEEE. The CDR3 totals 11 residues. V lost 5 bases to trimming and J lost 2 bases, with 5 bases between them. Here the CDR3 reads CASSQTYEQYF. The DNA for the CDR3 is TGTGCCAGCAGTCAAACCTACGAGCAGTACTTC.

The rearrangement uses TRBV9 and TRBJ2-3, with TRBD2 matching 7 bases. With V trimmed by 0 bases and J by 6 bases, 13 bases remained unmatched. This CDR3 is built from 17 residues. The V gene's germline CDR1 is SGDLS and CDR2 YYNGEE. The CDR3 DNA is TGTGCCAGCAGCGTAGGTGGGACTACCTACCCCGCGGATACGCAGTATTTT. It is translated as CASSVGGTTYPADTQYF.

The CDR3: CASSAGTPYEQYF. CDR3 coding DNA: TGTGCCAGCAGCGCCGGGACTCCCTACGAGCAGTACTTC. The J gene is TRBJ2-7, the V gene TRBV7-8, with D maybe TRBD2 (6 bases). There are 13 residues in the CDR3. CDR1 is SGHVS and CDR2 is FQNEAQ in the germline V gene. V lost 5 bases and J lost 2, with 10 bases in between.

The chain joins TRBV5-6 to TRBJ2-3, with D perhaps being TRBD1 or TRBD2 (6 bases each). Trimming removed 2 bases at V and 0 bases at J, with 10 bases between. The CDR3 covers 15 residues. Germline CDR1 is SGHDT and CDR2 is YYEEEE. Written as DNA, the CDR3 is TGTGCCAGCAGCTTAACAGGGACTAGCACAGATACGCAGTATTTT. Translating gives CASSLTGTSTDTQYF.

This sequence joins TRBV4-2 and TRBJ1-6, with a possible D match to TRBD1 (5 bases). The germline V gene has CDR1 LGHNA and CDR2 YNFKEQ. This CDR3 is 16 amino acids long. Trimming took off 0 bases at V and 10 bases at J, with 16 bases between the two ends. The CDR3 DNA reads TGTGCCAGCAGCCAAGAAATTACAGGCGCCTTCTCACCCCTCCACTTT. Amino acids: CASSQEITGAFSPLHF.

CDR3 protein: CASSDHSPSFDEQYF. Written as DNA, the CDR3 is TGCGCCAGCAGTGACCACAGTCCTAGTTTTGACGAGCAGTACTTC. This rearrangement joins TRBV10-1 to TRBJ2-7, with no clear D. Germline loops: CDR1 WNHNN, CDR2 SYGVQD (reference sequence). V shed 3 bases and J shed 5 bases, with 17 bases lying between them. The CDR3 is 15 amino acids.

This chain connects TRBV28 to TRBJ2-1; no clear D. The CDR3 runs 14 residues. V was trimmed by 6 bases and J by 3 bases, leaving 12 bases between them. Germline V gives CDR1 MDHEN, CDR2 SYDVKM. The chain's CDR3 is CASSLFLGYNEQFF. Here the CDR3 DNA reads TGTGCCAGCAGCCTTTTCTTAGGCTACAATGAGCAGTTCTTC.

This clone came up once. V gene TRBV5-4 combines with J gene TRBJ1-2, with 8 bases identical to TRBD1. Germline CDR1 reads SGHNT; CDR2 reads YYREEE (reference sequence). The CDR3 sequence is 13 residues long. V gave up 0 bases and J gave up 8 bases; unmatched junction bases: 3. The CDR3 is CASSLGRGHGYTF. As DNA, the CDR3 is TGTGCCAGCAGCTTGGGCAGGGGGCACGGCTACACCTTC.

V usage is TRBV13 and J usage is TRBJ2-7; 13 bases match TRBD2. The V gene end was trimmed by 4 bases and the J gene end by 5 bases; junction bases not matched to a gene: 2. The CDR3 runs 14 residues. The germline V gene has CDR1 PRHDT and CDR2 FYEKMQ (reference sequence). The CDR3 DNA reads TGTGCCAGCAGCTCTGGACTAGCGGGAGACGAGCAGTACTTC. Protein product: CASSSGLAGDEQYF.

This rearrangement joins TRBV6-5 to TRBJ1-1; D not certain. With 5 bases removed from V and 0 bases from J, the gap between germline ends came to 7 bases. Looked up from germline, CDR1 is MNHEY and CDR2 is SVGAGI. The CDR3 spans 13 residues. CDR3 DNA: TGTGCCAGCAGTGAGACAATGAACACTGAAGCTTTCTTT. The encoded protein is CASSETMNTEAFF.

The chain recombines TRBV13 with TRBJ2-5; TRBD1 aligns across 8 bases. CDR1 and CDR2 from the germline V gene are PRHDT and FYEKMQ (reference sequence). The CDR3 length is 15 residues. V trimming: 4 bases; J trimming: 5 bases; junction bases outside the gene matches: 9. The CDR3 DNA sequence: TGTGCCAGCAGCTCTCCCGAGACAGGGGAGGAGACCCAGTACTTC. Its protein is CASSSPETGEETQYF.

The gene calls are TRBV29-1 and TRBJ2-7, with TRBD1 matching over 8 bases. V lost 3 bases to trimming and J lost 6 bases; unmatched junction nucleotides: 7. The CDR3 is made up of 13 amino acids. Germline CDR1 and CDR2: SQVTM and ANQGSEA. The CDR3 DNA follows: TGCAGCGTTGATGGCCAGGGGGCGAGCGAGCAGTACTTC. Translating gives CSVDGQGASEQYF.

Points on this clone: The sample carries other DNA sequences with the same CDR3. The chain has TRBV7-9 and TRBJ2-7, with D perhaps TRBD2 (5 bases). Germline CDR1 SEHNR, CDR2 FQNEAQ (reference sequence). The length of the CDR3 is 11 residues. Trimming cost V 4 bases and J 7 bases, with 8 bases left between them. CDR3 sequence reads: CASSSGMEQYF. CDR3 DNA sequence: TGTGCCAGCAGCTCGGGGATGGAGCAGTACTTC.

The CDR3 nucleotides are TGTGCCTGGAGTCGGGAGAATGAAAAACTGTTTTTT. Amino acids: CAWSRENEKLFF. J is TRBJ1-4 and V is TRBV30; D remains ambiguous. This CDR3 spans 12 amino acids. The germline V and J ends were trimmed by 2 bases and 5 bases, with 6 bases remaining between them. Germline lookup yields CDR1 GTSNPN and CDR2 SVGIG (reference sequence).

The chain recombines TRBV6-1 with TRBJ1-3; TRBD1 matches at 7 bases. J lost 2 bases, V lost 6 bases, and 7 bases had no gene match. Germline V CDR1 and CDR2: MNHNS, SASEGT. This CDR3 contains 15 residues. CDR3 residues: CASRDTGEPGNTIYF. In nucleotides, the CDR3 is TGTGCCAGCAGAGATACAGGGGAACCTGGAAACACCATATATTTT.

This clone appeared once. The V and J genes are TRBV28 and TRBJ2-5, with a tentative D call TRBD2 (6 bases). CDR1 is MDHEN, CDR2 SYDVKM, per germline. V lost 3 bases and J lost 5, with 10 bases in between. The CDR3 is made up of 13 amino acids. The DNA for the CDR3 is TGTGCCAGCAGTTTTGGGGGGACTGAGACCCAGTACTTC. Its translation: CASSFGGTETQYF. Looking up the rest from reference TRBV28 and TRBJ2-5 gives the full variable domain: DVKVTQSSRYLVKRTGEKVFLECVQDMDHENMFWYRQDPGLGLRLIYFSYDVKMKEKGDIPEGYSVSREKKERFSLILESASTNQTSMYLCASSFGGTETQYFGPGTRLLVL.

Points on this clone: In the same sample, other DNA sequences code for this CDR3. The chain has TRBV7-9 and TRBJ2-5, with D perhaps matching TRBD2 (5 bases). The germline gives CDR1 SEHNR, CDR2 FQNEAQ (reference sequence). V gave up 2 bases and J gave up 1 base, with 8 bases separating them. There are 14 residues in the CDR3. The CDR3 coding sequence is TGTGCCAGCAGCTTAAGGACTCCCCAAGAGACCCAGTACTTC. It translates to CASSLRTPQETQYF. The complete variable domain, with remaining parts taken from reference TRBV7-9 and TRBJ2-5, reads DTGVSQNPRHKITKRGQNVTFRCDPISEHNRLYWYRQTLGQGPEFLTYFQNEAQLEKSRLLSDRFSAERPKGSFSTLEIQRTEQGDSAMYLCASSLRTPQETQYFGPGTRLLVL.

The V and J genes are TRBV4-3 and TRBJ2-7; D is perhaps TRBD1 or TRBD2 (6 bases each). This CDR3 has 15 amino acids. Germline-derived CDR1 and CDR2 are LGHNA and YSLEER. V dropped 0 bases and J dropped 3 bases, with 12 bases sitting between them. The CDR3 protein is CASSQDTGTFYEQYF. Written as DNA, the CDR3 is TGCGCCAGCAGCCAAGATACAGGGACTTTCTACGAGCAGTACTTC.

The chain uses TRBV7-9 and TRBJ2-1; no reliable D call. V was trimmed by 2 bases and J by 4 bases, leaving 12 bases between them. Looked up from germline, CDR1 is SEHNR and CDR2 is FQNEAQ (reference sequence). This CDR3 region has 15 residues. CDR3 sequence (DNA): TGTGCCAGCAGCTTATCTCGCCCCCCTTACAATGAGCAGTTCTTC. Translation gives CASSLSRPPYNEQFF.